The next 24 T cell receptor beta chains were all read from a single sample in a study of T cell changes during pregnancy in multiple sclerosis. Here immunoSEQ multiplex PCR was the method, and the copy in TCRdb shows in-frame clones only, minus some. Among nearly 110,000 clones listed, around 93% were seen once. The source material was peripheral blood, sampled after pregnancy. All receptors derive from a female donor with multiple sclerosis, enrolled in a pregnancy study.

J is TRBJ2-1 and V is TRBV5-4; 7 bases match TRBD1. CDR1 is SGHNT and CDR2 is YYREEE in the germline V gene (reference sequence). The CDR3 is 15 amino acids. The trim removed 2 bases at V and 0 bases at J, leaving 2 bases unmatched. The CDR3, as DNA: TGTGCCAGCAGCTTCCGGGACAGCTCCTACAATGAGCAGTTCTTC. This gives the protein CASSFRDSSYNEQFF.

V is TRBV5-1 and J is TRBJ2-3, with 8 bases aligning to TRBD1. This CDR3 is 14 amino acids long. The V gene end was trimmed by 4 bases and the J gene end by 4 bases; junction bases not matched to a gene: 5. From germline, CDR1 is SGHRS and CDR2 YFSETQ. In nucleotides, the CDR3 is TGCGCCAGCAGCACGACAGGGGCCGCAGATACGCAGTATTTT. This gives the protein CASSTTGAADTQYF.

The chain employs TRBV6-5 and TRBJ1-1; 9 bases fit TRBD1. This CDR3 contains 15 residues. The J segment lost 6 bases and the V segment lost 4 bases, leaving 9 bases of the junction unmatched. In germline, CDR1 is MNHEY, CDR2 SVGAGI. The CDR3 DNA sequence: TGTGCCAGCAGTTCCCCGTGGACAGGGGAGTCTGAAGCTTTCTTT. Translation gives CASSSPWTGESEAFF.

This sequence joins TRBV2 and TRBJ1-5; perhaps TRBD1 as D (6 bases). The CDR3 covers 12 residues. Trimming shortened V by 7 bases and J by 7 bases, and 11 bases separated the two germline ends. Germline V gene data show CDR1 as SNHLY and CDR2 as FYNNEI. The CDR3 DNA is TGTGCCAGCAACAGGGACAACCAGCCCCAGCATTTT. This gives the protein CASNRDNQPQHF.

The genes are TRBV19 and TRBJ2-5; TRBD1 is a possible D gene (7 bases). Per the germline V gene, CDR1 is LNHDA and CDR2 is SQIVND (reference sequence). There are 16 residues in the CDR3. V was pared by 1 base and J by 1 base, with 13 bases between. CDR3 DNA sequence: TGTGCCAGTAGTATAGCGGCAGGGGGAGGCCAAGAGACCCAGTACTTC. Amino acid sequence: CASSIAAGGGQETQYF.

V gene TRBV19 combines with J gene TRBJ1-1; a possible D gene is TRBD1 (6 bases). CDR1 and CDR2 from the germline V gene are LNHDA and SQIVND (reference sequence). V was trimmed by 7 bases and J by 0 bases, leaving 15 bases between them. The CDR3 extends over 15 amino acids. CDR3 sequence (DNA): TGTGCCAGTACTTGGGGGGGGGCGATGAACACTGAAGCTTTCTTT. This encodes CASTWGGAMNTEAFF.

The chain recombines TRBV29-1 with TRBJ2-1, with 7 bases aligning to TRBD2. The trim removed 4 bases at V and 7 bases at J, leaving 1 base unmatched. Germline V gene lookup returns CDR1 SQVTM and CDR2 ANQGSEA. This CDR3 contains 11 residues. CDR3 nucleotides: TGCAGCGTTGTGCGGGGGAATGAGCAGTTCTTC. Its translation is CSVVRGNEQFF.

The chain carries TRBV10-3 and TRBJ1-1; TRBD1 matches 9 bases. The CDR3 runs 15 residues. The germline V gene encodes CDR1 ENHRY and CDR2 SYGVKD. With V trimmed by 4 bases and J by 4 bases, 7 bases remained unmatched. The DNA for the CDR3 is TGTGCCATCAGTGCGGCACAGGGGGCAGGCACTGAAGCTTTCTTT. It translates to CAISAAQGAGTEAFF.

Only one count was recorded for this clone. This sequence joins TRBV11-2 and TRBJ2-1; 11 positions agree with TRBD2. Per the germline V gene, CDR1 is SGHAT and CDR2 is FQNNGV. V was clipped by 4 bases and J by 8 bases; unmatched bases: 19. The CDR3 is 19 residues long. The CDR3 nucleotides read TGTGCCAGCAGCTCAACCGCTTTAATAGCGGGAGGGCCCTCGTATGAGCAGTTCTTC. Its protein is CASSSTALIAGGPSYEQFF.

This clone was seen once. The chain combines TRBV19 with TRBJ2-3, with 10 bases fitting TRBD2. This CDR3 spans 15 amino acids. Germline CDR1 reads LNHDA; CDR2 reads SQIVND (reference sequence). V lost 9 bases and J lost 5; bases outside the gene matches: 11. The CDR3: CASKSGGAWEDTQYF. The CDR3 nucleotides read TGTGCCAGCAAAAGCGGGGGGGCCTGGGAAGATACGCAGTATTTT.

V is TRBV19 and J is TRBJ2-3; TRBD2 aligns across 13 bases. The CDR3 contains 17 residues. J gave up 0 bases and V 5 bases, and 5 bases lay outside the gene matches. Germline-derived CDR1 and CDR2 are LNHDA and SQIVND (reference sequence). CDR3 loop: CASSPLTSGRSTDTQYF. DNA of the CDR3: TGTGCCAGTAGTCCTCTGACTAGCGGGAGGAGCACAGATACGCAGTATTTT.

The V call is TRBV19, the J call TRBJ1-5; D gene uncertain. CDR1 and CDR2 (germline): LNHDA, SQIVND (reference sequence). The CDR3 contains 15 residues. Trimming shortened V by 3 bases and J by 3 bases, and 12 bases separated the two germline ends. The CDR3 protein is CASSMDLKLNQPQHF. CDR3 nucleotide sequence: TGTGCCAGTAGTATGGACTTGAAGCTCAATCAGCCCCAGCATTTT.

This chain uses TRBV5-8 with TRBJ2-6; D may be TRBD2 (6 bases). The CDR3 spans 17 residues. The germline CDR1 and CDR2 sequences are SGHTS and YDEGEE. V shed 2 bases and J shed 1 base, with 13 bases lying between them. In DNA, the CDR3 is TGTGCCAGCAGCTTAGGGCAGGGAGGATCTGGGGCCAACGTCCTGACTTTC. This gives the protein CASSLGQGGSGANVLTF.

J is TRBJ2-2 and V is TRBV5-1; 12 positions agree with TRBD2. V shed 1 base and J 6 bases; nucleotides not matched to a gene: 1. This CDR3 is 15 amino acids long. Germline V gene sequence: CDR1 SGHRS, CDR2 YFSETQ. The CDR3 region has the DNA TGCGCCAGCAGCTTGCCTAGCGGGGGGGCCGGGGAGCTGTTTTTT. Protein product: CASSLPSGGAGELFF.

The V and J genes are TRBV9 and TRBJ2-1; D is possibly TRBD2 (7 bases). This CDR3 region has 17 residues. V was shortened by 4 bases and J by 5 bases, with 22 bases between the two germline ends. Germline CDR1 is SGDLS and CDR2 is YYNGEE. The CDR3 DNA is TGTGCCAGCAGCCCCCGAGTCGCTGCGGGGGCCCACAATGAGCAGTTCTTC. It codes for CASSPRVAAGAHNEQFF.

The rearrangement joins TRBV15 to TRBJ1-6; TRBD1 might be the D (5 bases). V was pared by 1 base and J by 0 bases, with 13 bases between. The CDR3 runs 18 residues. CDR1 LNHNV and CDR2 YYDKDF come from the germline V gene (reference sequence). The CDR3 loop is CATSRGLRGSSYNSPLHF. The CDR3 nucleotides are TGTGCCACCAGCAGAGGGTTAAGGGGCAGCTCCTATAATTCACCCCTCCACTTT.

J is TRBJ1-1 and V is TRBV7-3; maybe TRBD1 (5 bases). Trimming stripped 5 bases from V and 2 bases from J, with 9 bases between. Germline CDR1 SGHTA, CDR2 FQGTGA. The CDR3 runs 13 residues. Here the CDR3 DNA reads TGTGCCAGCAGCGGGGCAGTTAACACTGAAGCTTTCTTT. Protein product: CASSGAVNTEAFF.

This rearrangement joins TRBV7-9 to TRBJ2-3, with 8 bases aligning to TRBD1. The CDR3 has 16 residues. Germline CDR1 and CDR2: SEHNR and FQNEAQ (reference sequence). Trimming cost V 3 bases and J 0 bases; bases outside gene matches: 5. CDR3 DNA sequence: TGTGCCAGCAGCTTGCTCCGGGACAGGAGCACAGATACGCAGTATTTT. Encoded protein: CASSLLRDRSTDTQYF.

The V gene is TRBV10-3, the J gene TRBJ2-7; TRBD1 matches at 8 bases. The CDR3 totals 16 residues. J lost 1 base, V lost 0 bases, and 5 bases had no gene match. Germline CDR1 and CDR2: ENHRY and SYGVKD. The CDR3 DNA reads TGTGCCATCAGTGAGTCCGGGACAGGTTATTCCTACGAGCAGTACTTC. Protein sequence: CAISESGTGYSYEQYF.

The chain recombines TRBV20-1 with TRBJ2-7; D is ambiguous. Germline V gene data show CDR1 as DFQATT and CDR2 as SNEGSKA (reference sequence). The germline V and J ends were trimmed by 7 bases and 0 bases, with 7 bases remaining between them. The CDR3 totals 11 residues. The CDR3 DNA sequence: TGCAGTGGCGTTACCTCCTACGAGCAGTACTTC. This translates into CSGVTSYEQYF.

CDR3 nucleotide sequence: TGTGCCAGCAGCCGCACGGGGACAGTCAGGGCAACTAATGAAAAACTGTTTTTT. Amino acids: CASSRTGTVRATNEKLFF. The V and J genes are TRBV9 and TRBJ1-4; 7 bases map to TRBD1. Germline loops: CDR1 SGDLS, CDR2 YYNGEE. This CDR3 has 18 residues. Losses at the gene ends were 4 bases for V and 0 bases for J; bases not matched to a gene: 12.

The V gene is TRBV19, the J gene TRBJ2-7; possibly TRBD2 for D (5 bases). The CDR3 extends over 14 amino acids. V was cut by 4 bases and J by 2 bases, with 12 bases left in between. Germline CDR1 reads LNHDA; CDR2 reads SQIVND (reference sequence). CDR3 sequence: CASSKSGIPYEQYF. In DNA form, the CDR3 reads TGTGCCAGTAGTAAGTCCGGGATCCCCTACGAGCAGTACTTC.

The chain uses TRBV28 and TRBJ1-2; a possible D gene is TRBD1 (6 bases). Looked up from germline, CDR1 is MDHEN and CDR2 is SYDVKM. The V and J ends lost 3 bases and 5 bases respectively, with 16 bases between them. This CDR3 has 15 amino acids. The CDR3 DNA sequence: TGTGCCAGCAGTTTTTGGACAGAACCTCCTTATGGCTACACCTTC. This translates into CASSFWTEPPYGYTF.

This clone was observed once. V usage is TRBV7-9 and J usage is TRBJ2-7, with 7 bases lining up with TRBD2. Germline CDR1 SEHNR, CDR2 FQNEAQ (reference sequence). V lost 2 bases and J lost 2; bases outside the gene matches: 9. CDR3 length equals 16 residues. The CDR3 region has the DNA TGTGCCAGCAGCTTAAAAAGGCTAGCGGAGCCCTACGAGCAGTACTTC. This encodes CASSLKRLAEPYEQYF.